Following are 12 T cell receptor beta chains from one sample sequenced in a study of OX40 agonist ivuxolimab in advanced cancers. Generated by immunoSEQ multiplex PCR, the TCRdb table keeps only in-frame clones and is missing some. Of about 84,000 clones in the sample, roughly 80% were seen once. The starting material was CD4+ or CD8+ T cells sorted from blood, obtained in a trial of the OX40 agonist ivuxolimab. These receptor sequences come from an adult with an advanced solid tumor such as melanoma, head and neck, liver or kidney cancer.

This chain connects TRBV6-6 to TRBJ2-5, with 7 bases matching TRBD1. The CDR3 length is 13 residues. The V gene end was trimmed by 6 bases and the J gene end by 7 bases; junction bases not matched to a gene: 8. Germline values: CDR1 MNHNY, CDR2 SVGAGI (reference sequence). The CDR3 DNA follows: TGTGCCAGCAGCCGGGGACAGTCGGCGACCCAGTACTTC. Translated: CASSRGQSATQYF.

The CDR3 reads CASSGPVGASTEAFF. Here the CDR3 DNA reads TGCGCCAGCAGCGGCCCGGTGGGGGCGAGCACTGAAGCTTTCTTT. This sequence joins TRBV5-1 and TRBJ1-1; D perhaps matches TRBD1 (6 bases). Between the trimmed V and J ends, which lost 4 bases and 4 bases, there was a span of 17 bases. Germline values: CDR1 SGHRS, CDR2 YFSETQ. This CDR3 contains 15 residues.

The V call is TRBV19, the J call TRBJ1-1, with D unclear. This CDR3 spans 13 amino acids. CDR1 is LNHDA, CDR2 SQIVND, per germline (reference sequence). With 0 bases removed from V and 3 bases from J, the gap between germline ends came to 5 bases. The CDR3 sequence: CASSIERDTEAFF. The CDR3 nucleotides are TGTGCCAGTAGTATAGAGAGGGACACTGAAGCTTTCTTT.

This rearrangement joins TRBV6-6 to TRBJ1-2; TRBD1 is a possible D gene (5 bases). V lost 0 bases and J 13 bases, leaving 15 bases between the germline ends. The CDR3 is made up of 13 amino acids. In germline, CDR1 is MNHNY, CDR2 SVGAGI (reference sequence). The CDR3 region is CASSYSEGWVLTF. In DNA form, the CDR3 reads TGTGCCAGCAGTTACTCGGAGGGGTGGGTTCTCACCTTC.

The J gene is TRBJ2-1, the V gene TRBV27; 7 bases align to TRBD1. From germline, CDR1 is MNHEY and CDR2 SMNVEV (reference sequence). There are 20 residues in the CDR3. The V gene end was trimmed by 5 bases and the J gene end by 5 bases; junction bases not matched to a gene: 24. The CDR3 here is CASSTHSGTVYPGRNNEQFF. The CDR3 DNA sequence: TGTGCCAGCAGTACGCACTCCGGGACAGTATACCCAGGACGAAACAATGAGCAGTTCTTC.

The J gene is TRBJ1-5, the V gene TRBV5-6; 7 bases fit TRBD1. CDR1 is SGHDT, CDR2 YYEEEE, per germline. The junction had 10 bases not matched to a gene; V was cut back by 4 bases and J by 3 bases. The CDR3 has 16 amino acids. CDR3: CASSQGQVGYNQPQHF. The CDR3 DNA is TGTGCCAGCAGCCAAGGACAGGTGGGGTACAATCAGCCCCAGCATTTT.

The chain has TRBV5-5 and TRBJ1-5, with 7 bases matching TRBD1. With 2 bases clipped from V and 5 bases from J, the junction kept 1 base outside the gene matches. CDR1 is SGHKS and CDR2 is YYEKEE in the germline V gene (reference sequence). The CDR3 is made up of 13 amino acids. The DNA of the CDR3 is TGTGCCAGCAGCTTTCAGGGGGATCAGCCCCAGCATTTT. Amino acid sequence: CASSFQGDQPQHF.

The rearrangement links TRBV18 to TRBJ2-6; D gene ambiguous. Germline CDR1 reads KGHSH; CDR2 reads LQKENI. Trimming cost V 0 bases and J 6 bases, with 9 bases left between them. The CDR3 contains 15 residues. Here the CDR3 reads CASSPPRTKANVLTF. CDR3 sequence (DNA): TGTGCCAGCTCACCACCGCGGACCAAGGCCAACGTCCTGACTTTC.

The chain carries TRBV28 and TRBJ2-2, with 9 bases aligning to TRBD2. Germline V gives CDR1 MDHEN, CDR2 SYDVKM. This CDR3 region has 15 residues. Losses at the gene ends were 8 bases for V and 3 bases for J; bases not matched to a gene: 7. The CDR3 loop reads CASLSGGPYTGELFF. As DNA, the CDR3 is TGTGCCAGCTTGAGCGGGGGGCCTTACACCGGGGAGCTGTTTTTT. Based on the CDR3 plus reference TRBV28 and TRBJ2-2, the full variable domain is DVKVTQSSRYLVKRTGEKVFLECVQDMDHENMFWYRQDPGLGLRLIYFSYDVKMKEKGDIPEGYSVSREKKERFSLILESASTNQTSMYLCASLSGGPYTGELFFGEGSRLTVL.

The rearrangement links TRBV6-1 to TRBJ1-2, with 7 bases fitting TRBD1. The V and J ends lost 5 bases and 3 bases, in that order; junction bases with no gene match: 9. The V gene's germline CDR1 is MNHNS and CDR2 SASEGT. The CDR3 spans 15 residues. CDR3 nucleotides: TGTGCCAGCAGTAAGGGAGGTCAGGGGGACTATGGCTACACCTTC. It codes for CASSKGGQGDYGYTF.

The CDR3 bases are TGTGCCAGCTCAGCACAGAACACTGAAGCTTTCTTT. As protein: CASSAQNTEAFF. The chain carries TRBV18 and TRBJ1-1; D unresolved. This CDR3 is built from 12 residues. V shed 5 bases and J shed 1 base, with 5 bases lying between them. The germline V gene encodes CDR1 KGHSH and CDR2 LQKENI.

This clone has only one observation. The chain uses TRBV5-4 and TRBJ2-3; D gene unclear. Trimming took off 2 bases at V and 2 bases at J, with 12 bases between the two ends. Germline V gene data show CDR1 as SGHNT and CDR2 as YYREEE (reference sequence). This CDR3 has 15 amino acids. Here the CDR3 reads CASSLNKAATDTQYF. Written as DNA, the CDR3 is TGTGCCAGCAGCTTAAATAAGGCAGCCACAGATACGCAGTATTTT.